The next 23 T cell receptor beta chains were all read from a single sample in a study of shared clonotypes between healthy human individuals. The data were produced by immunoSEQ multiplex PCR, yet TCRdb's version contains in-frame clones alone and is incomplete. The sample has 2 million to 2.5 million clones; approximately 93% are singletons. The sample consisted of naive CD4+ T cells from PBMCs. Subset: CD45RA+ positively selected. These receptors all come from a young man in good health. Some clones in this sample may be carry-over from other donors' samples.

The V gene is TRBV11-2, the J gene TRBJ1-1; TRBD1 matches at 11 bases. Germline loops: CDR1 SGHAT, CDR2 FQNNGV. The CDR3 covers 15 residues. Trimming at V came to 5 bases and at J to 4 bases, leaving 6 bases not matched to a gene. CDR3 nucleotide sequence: TGTGCCAGCAGCCTAAGGACAGGGGGCGGCACTGAAGCTTTCTTT. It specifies CASSLRTGGGTEAFF.

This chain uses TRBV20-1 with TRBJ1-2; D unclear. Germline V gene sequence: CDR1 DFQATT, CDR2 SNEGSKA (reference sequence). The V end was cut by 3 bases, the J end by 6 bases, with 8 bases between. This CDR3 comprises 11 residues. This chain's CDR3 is CSARERDGYTF. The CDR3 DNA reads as TGCAGTGCTAGGGAGAGGGATGGCTACACCTTC.

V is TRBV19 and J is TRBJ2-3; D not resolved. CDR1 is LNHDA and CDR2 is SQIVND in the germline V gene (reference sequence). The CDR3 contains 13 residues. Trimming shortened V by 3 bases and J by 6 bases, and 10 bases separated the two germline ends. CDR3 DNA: TGTGCCAGTAGTATCGGAACTGGGGATACGCAGTATTTT. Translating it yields CASSIGTGDTQYF.

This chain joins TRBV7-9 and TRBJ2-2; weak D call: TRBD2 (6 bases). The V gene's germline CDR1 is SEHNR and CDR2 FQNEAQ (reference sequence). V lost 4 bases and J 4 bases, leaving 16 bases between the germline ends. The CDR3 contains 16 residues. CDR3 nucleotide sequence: TGTGCCAGCAGCTCACGGCAGGACGGGAGCACCGGGGAGCTGTTTTTT. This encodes CASSSRQDGSTGELFF.

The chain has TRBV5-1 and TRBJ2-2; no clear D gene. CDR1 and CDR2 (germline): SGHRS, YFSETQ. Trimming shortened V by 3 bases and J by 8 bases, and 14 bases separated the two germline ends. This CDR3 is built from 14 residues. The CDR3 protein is CASSSSRVRGELFF. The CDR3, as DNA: TGCGCCAGCAGCTCCTCTCGGGTGAGAGGGGAGCTGTTTTTT.

The CDR3 nucleotides read TGTGCCAGGCCGGGGCGGGAGGGCCTAAATGAGCAGTTCTTC. Its protein is CARPGREGLNEQFF. This chain joins TRBV27 and TRBJ2-1; 9 bases line up with TRBD2. With 9 bases clipped from V and 7 bases from J, the junction kept 10 bases outside the gene matches. This CDR3 is built from 14 residues. Germline V gives CDR1 MNHEY, CDR2 SMNVEV (reference sequence).

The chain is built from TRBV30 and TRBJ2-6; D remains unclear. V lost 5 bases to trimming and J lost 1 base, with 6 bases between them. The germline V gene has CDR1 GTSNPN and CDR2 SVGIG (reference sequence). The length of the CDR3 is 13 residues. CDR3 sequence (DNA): TGTGCCTGGGGGCTTTCTGGGGCCAACGTCCTGACTTTC. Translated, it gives CAWGLSGANVLTF.

The DNA of the CDR3 is TGTGCCAGCAGACCTGCGACGAGCTCGCAAAACATTCAGTACTTC. Protein product: CASRPATSSQNIQYF. This rearrangement joins TRBV27 to TRBJ2-4; D call uncertain. This CDR3 has 15 residues. V was cut by 6 bases and J by 5 bases, with 17 bases left in between. Germline CDR1 is MNHEY and CDR2 is SMNVEV (reference sequence).

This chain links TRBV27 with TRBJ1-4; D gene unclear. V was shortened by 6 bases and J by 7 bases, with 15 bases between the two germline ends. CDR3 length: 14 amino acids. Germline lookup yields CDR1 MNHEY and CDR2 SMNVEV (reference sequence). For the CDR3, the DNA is TGTGCCAGCAGAAACTCCCTCTCTAGTGAAAAACTGTTTTTT. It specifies CASRNSLSSEKLFF. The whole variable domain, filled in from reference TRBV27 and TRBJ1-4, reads EAQVTQNPRYLITVTGKKLTVTCSQNMNHEYMSWYRQDPGLGLRQIYYSMNVEVTDKGDVPEGYKVSRKEKRNFPLILESPSPNQTSLYFCASRNSLSSEKLFFGSGTQLSVL.

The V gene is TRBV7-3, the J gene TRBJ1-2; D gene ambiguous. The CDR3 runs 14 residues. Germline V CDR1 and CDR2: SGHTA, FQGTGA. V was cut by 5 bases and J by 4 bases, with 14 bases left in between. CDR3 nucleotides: TGTGCCAGCAGCCCTGGACCCGGCGGCTATGGCTACACCTTC. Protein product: CASSPGPGGYGYTF. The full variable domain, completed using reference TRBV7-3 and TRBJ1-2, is GAGVSQTPSNKVTEKGKYVELRCDPISGHTALYWYRQSLGQGPEFLIYFQGTGAADDSGLPNDRFFAVRPEGSVSTLKIQRTERGDSAVYLCASSPGPGGYGYTFGSGTRLTVV.

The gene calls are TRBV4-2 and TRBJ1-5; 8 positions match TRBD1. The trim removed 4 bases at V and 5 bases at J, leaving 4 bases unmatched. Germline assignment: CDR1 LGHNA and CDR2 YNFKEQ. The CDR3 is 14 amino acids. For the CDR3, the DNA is TGTGCCAGCAGCCTGGACAGGGCGGATCAGCCCCAGCATTTT. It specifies CASSLDRADQPQHF.

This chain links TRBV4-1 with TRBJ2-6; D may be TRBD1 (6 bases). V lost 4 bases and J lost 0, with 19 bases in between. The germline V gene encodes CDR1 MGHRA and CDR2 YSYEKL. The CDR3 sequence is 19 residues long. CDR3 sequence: CASSRAVGRGSSGANVLTF. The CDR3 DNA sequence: TGCGCCAGCAGCCGCGCTGTGGGCAGGGGTTCCTCTGGGGCCAACGTCCTGACTTTC.

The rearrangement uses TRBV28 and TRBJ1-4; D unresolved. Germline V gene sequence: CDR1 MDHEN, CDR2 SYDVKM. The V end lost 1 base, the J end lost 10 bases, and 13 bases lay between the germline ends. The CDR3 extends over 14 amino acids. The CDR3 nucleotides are TGTGCCAGCAGTTTATCGGCAGGTTACGGAAAACTGTTTTTT. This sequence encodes CASSLSAGYGKLFF.

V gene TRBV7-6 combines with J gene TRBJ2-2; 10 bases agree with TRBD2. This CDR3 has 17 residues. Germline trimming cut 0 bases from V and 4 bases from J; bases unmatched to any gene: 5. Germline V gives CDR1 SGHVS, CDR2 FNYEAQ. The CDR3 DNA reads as TGTGCCAGCAGCTTAGCTGCTAGCGGGAGCGGCACCGGGGAGCTGTTTTTT. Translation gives CASSLAASGSGTGELFF.

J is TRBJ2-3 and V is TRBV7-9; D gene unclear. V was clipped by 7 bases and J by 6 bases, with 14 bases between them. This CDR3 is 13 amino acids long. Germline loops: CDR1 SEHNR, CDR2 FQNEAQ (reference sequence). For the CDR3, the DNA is TGTGCCAGCACTCGGATGGAATTGGATACGCAGTATTTT. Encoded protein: CASTRMELDTQYF.

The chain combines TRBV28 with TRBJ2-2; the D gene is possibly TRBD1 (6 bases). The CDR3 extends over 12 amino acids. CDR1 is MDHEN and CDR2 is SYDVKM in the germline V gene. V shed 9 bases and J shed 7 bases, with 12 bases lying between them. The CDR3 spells CASNRDLGELFF. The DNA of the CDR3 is TGTGCCAGTAACAGGGACCTCGGGGAGCTGTTTTTT.

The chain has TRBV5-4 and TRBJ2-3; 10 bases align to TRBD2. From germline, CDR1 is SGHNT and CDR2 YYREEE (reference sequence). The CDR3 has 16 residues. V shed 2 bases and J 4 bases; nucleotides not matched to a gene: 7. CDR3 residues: CASSFGASGRADTQYF. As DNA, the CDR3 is TGTGCCAGCAGCTTTGGGGCTAGCGGGAGAGCAGATACGCAGTATTTT.

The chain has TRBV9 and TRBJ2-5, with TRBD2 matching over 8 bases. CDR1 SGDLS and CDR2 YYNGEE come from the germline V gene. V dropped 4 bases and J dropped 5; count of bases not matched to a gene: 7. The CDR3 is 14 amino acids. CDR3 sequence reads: CASSFGGVRETQYF. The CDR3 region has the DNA TGTGCCAGCAGCTTCGGGGGGGTTCGGGAGACCCAGTACTTC.

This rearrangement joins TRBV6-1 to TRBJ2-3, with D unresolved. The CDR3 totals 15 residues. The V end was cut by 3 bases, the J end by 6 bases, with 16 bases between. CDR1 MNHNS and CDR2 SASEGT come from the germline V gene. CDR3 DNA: TGTGCCAGCAGTGAGGATCAGTATGGATGGGATACGCAGTATTTT. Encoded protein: CASSEDQYGWDTQYF.

DNA of the CDR3: TGTGCCAGCACCTCGCTAGGCGGCCCTAACTATGGCTACACCTTC. It translates to CASTSLGGPNYGYTF. The chain couples TRBV28 to TRBJ1-2, with D unresolved. Germline CDR1 and CDR2: MDHEN and SYDVKM. The CDR3 spans 15 residues. With 7 bases removed from V and 0 bases from J, the gap between germline ends came to 15 bases.

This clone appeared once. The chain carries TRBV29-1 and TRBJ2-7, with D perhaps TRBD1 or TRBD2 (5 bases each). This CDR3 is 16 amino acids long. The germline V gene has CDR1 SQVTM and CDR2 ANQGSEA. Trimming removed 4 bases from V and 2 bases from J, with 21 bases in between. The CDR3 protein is CSVGGSPRDGTYEQYF. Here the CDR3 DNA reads TGCAGCGTTGGGGGGTCCCCTCGGGACGGAACCTACGAGCAGTACTTC.

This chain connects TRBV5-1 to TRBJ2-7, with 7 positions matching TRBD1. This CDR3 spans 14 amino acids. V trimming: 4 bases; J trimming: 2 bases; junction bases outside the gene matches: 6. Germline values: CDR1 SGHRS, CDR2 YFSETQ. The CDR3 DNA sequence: TGCGCCAGCAGCCTTATGACAGGGACCTACGAGCAGTACTTC. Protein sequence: CASSLMTGTYEQYF. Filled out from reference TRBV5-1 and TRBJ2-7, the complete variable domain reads KAGVTQTPRYLIKTRGQQVTLSCSPISGHRSVSWYQQTPGQGLQFLFEYFSETQRNKGNFPGRFSGRQFSNSRSEMNVSTLELGDSALYLCASSLMTGTYEQYFGPGTRLTVT.

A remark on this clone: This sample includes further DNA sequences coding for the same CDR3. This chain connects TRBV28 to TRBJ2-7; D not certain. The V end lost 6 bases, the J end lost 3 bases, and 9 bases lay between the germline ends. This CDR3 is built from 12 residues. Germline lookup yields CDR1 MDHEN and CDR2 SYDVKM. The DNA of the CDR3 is TGTGCCAGCAGCCTATACGGCTACGAGCAGTACTTC. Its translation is CASSLYGYEQYF.